A selection of T cell receptor beta chains follows, all from one sample in a study of blood T cell repertoires in COVID-19. The data were produced by immunoSEQ multiplex PCR, yet TCRdb's version contains in-frame clones alone and is incomplete. The top ten hold 3.5% to 4% of the sample, which has 250,000 or so clones, roughly 85% seen once. Sequences were obtained from PBMCs or T cells enriched from blood (not recorded which). Every receptor here comes from a woman between 40 and 50 years old who had been exposed to COVID-19. Each CDR3 is given with its conserved first and last residue. D genes are given only for firm matches. Clone size is shown for a subset of rows, as once, few, many or a class of expanded clone.

D gene: TRBD1; V gene: TRBV12-5; J gene: TRBJ1-2; clone size: -; CDR3 protein: CASGRDRENGYTF; CDR3 DNA: TGTGCTAGTGGCCGAGACAGGGAGAATGGCTACACCTTC
D gene: TRBD2; V gene: TRBV28; J gene: TRBJ2-1; clone size: many; CDR3 protein: CASSLRGGRVEQFF; CDR3 DNA: TGTGCCAGCAGTTTGCGGGGGGGCCGAGTTGAGCAGTTCTTC
D gene: -; V gene: TRBV6-2/TRBV6-3; J gene: TRBJ1-1; clone size: -; CDR3 protein: CASSTPRPPGTEAFF; CDR3 DNA: TGTGCCAGCAGTACCCCCCGGCCACCGGGCACTGAAGCTTTCTTT
D gene: TRBD2; V gene: TRBV7-2; J gene: TRBJ2-3; clone size: -; CDR3 protein: CASSVSSGGAGTDTQYF; CDR3 DNA: TGTGCCAGCAGCGTTTCTAGCGGGGGGGCCGGAACAGATACGCAGTATTTT
D gene: -; V gene: TRBV2; J gene: TRBJ2-7; clone size: -; CDR3 protein: CASSVSSYEQYF; CDR3 DNA: TGTGCCAGCAGTGTCAGCTCCTACGAGCAGTACTTC
D gene: TRBD1; V gene: TRBV6-6; J gene: TRBJ1-5; clone size: -; CDR3 protein: CASSSDRGNQPQHF; CDR3 DNA: TGTGCCAGCAGCTCTGACAGGGGTAATCAGCCCCAGCATTTT
D gene: -; V gene: TRBV27; J gene: TRBJ2-2; clone size: -; CDR3 protein: CASSFGGAATGELFF; CDR3 DNA: TGTGCCAGCAGTTTTGGGGGGGCGGCCACCGGGGAGCTGTTTTTT
D gene: -; V gene: TRBV9; J gene: TRBJ2-7; clone size: -; CDR3 protein: CASSFTDSLSYEQYF; CDR3 DNA: TGTGCCAGCAGCTTTACCGACAGTCTCTCCTACGAGCAGTACTTC
D gene: -; V gene: TRBV9; J gene: TRBJ1-6; clone size: medium-sized; CDR3 protein: CASSVQGSYSPLHF; CDR3 DNA: TGTGCCAGCAGCGTACAGGGTAGTTATTCACCCCTCCACTTT
D gene: -; V gene: TRBV7-2; J gene: TRBJ1-4; clone size: -; CDR3 protein: CASSQDSLNEKLFF; CDR3 DNA: TGTGCCAGCAGCCAGGACAGCCTTAATGAAAAACTGTTTTTT
D gene: -; V gene: TRBV25-1; J gene: TRBJ2-3; clone size: -; CDR3 protein: CASKRGLRDTQYF; CDR3 DNA: TGTGCCAGCAAGCGTGGTTTAAGGGATACGCAGTATTTT
D gene: -; V gene: TRBV6-5; J gene: TRBJ1-3; clone size: -; CDR3 protein: CASSYSPGKNTIYF; CDR3 DNA: TGTGCCAGCAGTTACTCGCCAGGGAAAAACACCATATATTTT
D gene: TRBD1; V gene: TRBV7-6; J gene: TRBJ2-1; clone size: -; CDR3 protein: CASSLGGQGARSEQFF; CDR3 DNA: TGTGCCAGCAGCTTAGGAGGACAGGGGGCGCGAAGTGAGCAGTTCTTC
D gene: TRBD1; V gene: TRBV6-5; J gene: TRBJ1-2; clone size: once; CDR3 protein: CASSPRTGVYYGYTF; CDR3 DNA: TGTGCCAGCAGTCCCCGAACAGGGGTTTACTATGGCTACACCTTC
D gene: -; V gene: TRBV6-2/TRBV6-3; J gene: TRBJ2-2; clone size: once; CDR3 protein: CASSYGHMGTGELFF; CDR3 DNA: TGTGCCAGCAGTTACGGGCATATGGGCACCGGGGAGCTGTTTTTT
D gene: TRBD1; V gene: TRBV28; J gene: TRBJ2-1; clone size: -; CDR3 protein: CASSPGQGSEQFF; CDR3 DNA: TGTGCCAGCAGTCCAGGACAGGGGAGCGAGCAGTTCTTC
D gene: TRBD2; V gene: TRBV19; J gene: TRBJ2-1; clone size: -; CDR3 protein: CASGIGRGGRNEQFF; CDR3 DNA: TGTGCCAGTGGGATTGGGCGGGGGGGCCGCAATGAGCAGTTCTTC
D gene: -; V gene: TRBV5-1; J gene: TRBJ1-4; clone size: once; CDR3 protein: CASSTGSTNEKLFF; CDR3 DNA: TGCGCCAGCAGTACAGGGTCAACTAATGAAAAACTGTTTTTT
D gene: -; V gene: TRBV9; J gene: TRBJ2-4; clone size: few; CDR3 protein: CASSVASVSGSKNIQYF; CDR3 DNA: TGTGCCAGCAGCGTAGCTAGCGTTAGCGGTTCCAAAAACATTCAGTACTTC
D gene: -; V gene: TRBV2; J gene: TRBJ1-5; clone size: many; CDR3 protein: CASSEIGGNSNQPQHF; CDR3 DNA: TGTGCCAGCAGTGAAATAGGAGGAAATAGCAATCAGCCCCAGCATTTT
D gene: TRBD1; V gene: TRBV12-3/TRBV12-4; J gene: TRBJ2-4; clone size: -; CDR3 protein: CASSHGQGGIQYF; CDR3 DNA: TGTGCCAGCAGTCATGGACAGGGAGGCATTCAGTACTTC
D gene: TRBD1; V gene: TRBV3-1/TRBV3-2; J gene: TRBJ1-4; clone size: -; CDR3 protein: CASSQEKQRDRGRTNEKLFF; CDR3 DNA: TGTGCCAGCAGCCAAGAAAAGCAGCGGGACAGGGGTAGGACTAATGAAAAACTGTTTTTT
D gene: -; V gene: TRBV5-1; J gene: TRBJ2-5; clone size: -; CDR3 protein: CASSLAVGGEETQYF; CDR3 DNA: TGCGCCAGCAGCTTGGCCGTCGGCGGGGAAGAGACCCAGTACTTC
D gene: TRBD1; V gene: TRBV7-2; J gene: TRBJ1-5; clone size: -; CDR3 protein: CASSLVRTGRNQPQHF; CDR3 DNA: TGTGCCAGCAGCTTAGTCCGGACAGGGAGAAATCAGCCCCAGCATTTT
D gene: -; V gene: TRBV6-1; J gene: TRBJ2-7; clone size: -; CDR3 protein: CASSEWGSGYEQYF; CDR3 DNA: TGTGCCAGCAGTGAATGGGGATCGGGGTACGAGCAGTACTTC
D gene: TRBD1; V gene: TRBV7-9; J gene: TRBJ2-3; clone size: -; CDR3 protein: CASSLPGQGSDTQYF; CDR3 DNA: TGTGCCAGCAGCTTGCCGGGACAGGGGTCAGATACGCAGTATTTT
D gene: -; V gene: TRBV7-9; J gene: TRBJ1-5; clone size: -; CDR3 protein: CASSLEQYNQPQHF; CDR3 DNA: TGTGCCAGCAGCTTAGAACAGTACAATCAGCCCCAGCATTTT
D gene: TRBD2; V gene: TRBV28; J gene: TRBJ2-3; clone size: -; CDR3 protein: CASSLAGDFLDTQYF; CDR3 DNA: TGTGCCAGCAGTTTAGCGGGGGATTTCTTAGATACGCAGTATTTT
D gene: -; V gene: TRBV5-1; J gene: TRBJ1-2; clone size: few; CDR3 protein: CASSSGLSAQGSGYTF; CDR3 DNA: TGCGCCAGCAGCTCGGGACTCTCGGCTCAGGGTTCTGGCTACACCTTC
D gene: -; V gene: TRBV7-9; J gene: TRBJ1-3; clone size: -; CDR3 protein: CASSPGVQANTIYF; CDR3 DNA: TGTGCCAGCAGCCCAGGGGTGCAGGCCAACACCATATATTTT
D gene: TRBD1; V gene: TRBV9; J gene: TRBJ1-6; clone size: -; CDR3 protein: CASSVLGTGDSPLHF; CDR3 DNA: TGTGCCAGCAGCGTCCTCGGGACAGGGGATTCACCCCTCCACTTT
D gene: -; V gene: TRBV12-5; J gene: TRBJ2-7; clone size: -; CDR3 protein: CASGLTAAYEQYF; CDR3 DNA: TGTGCTAGTGGTTTGACAGCCGCCTACGAGCAGTACTTC
D gene: -; V gene: TRBV6-5; J gene: TRBJ1-2; clone size: -; CDR3 protein: CASSYSTGRTYGYTF; CDR3 DNA: TGTGCCAGCAGTTACTCGACAGGCCGGACCTATGGCTACACCTTC
D gene: TRBD1; V gene: TRBV5-4; J gene: TRBJ1-2; clone size: -; CDR3 protein: CASSSDRVYGYTF; CDR3 DNA: TGTGCCAGCAGCTCGGACAGGGTCTATGGCTACACCTTC
D gene: -; V gene: TRBV28; J gene: TRBJ2-7; clone size: -; CDR3 protein: CASSLSGRGLYEQYF; CDR3 DNA: TGTGCCAGCAGTTTGAGCGGACGAGGACTTTACGAGCAGTACTTC
D gene: -; V gene: TRBV5-1; J gene: TRBJ2-5; clone size: -; CDR3 protein: CASSLDSYDTQYF; CDR3 DNA: TGCGCCAGCAGCTTGGACTCATATGATACCCAGTACTTC
D gene: TRBD1; V gene: TRBV5-6; J gene: TRBJ1-1; clone size: -; CDR3 protein: CASSLGTGVGATEAFF; CDR3 DNA: TGTGCCAGCAGCTTGGGGACAGGGGTGGGGGCCACTGAAGCTTTCTTT